The TCR beta chain described here comes from a study of T cell responses to AZD1222 COVID-19 vaccine. General study results and limits: Repertoires were sampled only after the peak T cell response. White British ancestry dominated among donors, who included more females, and clonal diversity was possibly underestimated. Recipients of two AZD1222 doses showed rising Spike-specific TCR breadth and depth. Spike as a whole was targeted by vaccine-associated CD4 TCRs, dominant at 160-218 and 743-854.

The assay was immunoSEQ multiplex PCR, and TCRdb's table has in-frame clones only and misses some. The sample yields around 260,000 clones, approximately 95% seen once. A remark on this clone: Its target is not known.

CDR3 size: 13 residues. Germline CDR1 reads SGHRS; CDR2 reads YFSETQ. The V end was cut by 0 bases, the J end by 6 bases, with 8 bases between. The receptor comes from an adult in good health. Sequences were derived from peripheral blood, sampled on day 0 of AZD1222 vaccination. The rearrangement joins TRBV5-1 to TRBJ2-3; D call uncertain. CDR3 coding DNA: TGCGCCAGCAGCTTGGACTATCATGATACGCAGTATTTT. It specifies CASSLDYHDTQYF.